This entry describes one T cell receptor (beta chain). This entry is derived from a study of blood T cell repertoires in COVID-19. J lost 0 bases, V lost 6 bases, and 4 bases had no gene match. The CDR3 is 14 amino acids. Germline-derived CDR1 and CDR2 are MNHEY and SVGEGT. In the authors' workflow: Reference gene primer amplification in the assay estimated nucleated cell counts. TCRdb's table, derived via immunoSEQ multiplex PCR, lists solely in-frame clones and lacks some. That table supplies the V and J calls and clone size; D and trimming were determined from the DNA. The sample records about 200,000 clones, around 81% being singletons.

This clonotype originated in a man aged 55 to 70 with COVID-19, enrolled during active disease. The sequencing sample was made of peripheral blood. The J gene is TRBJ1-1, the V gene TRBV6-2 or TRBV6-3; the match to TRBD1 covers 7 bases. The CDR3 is CASSQGQMNTEAFF. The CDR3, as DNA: TGTGCCAGCAGCCAGGGACAGATGAACACTGAAGCTTTCTTT.